The rows below give T cell receptor beta chains drawn from one sample of a study of blood T cell repertoires in COVID-19. Repertoires were generated with immunoSEQ multiplex PCR, while TCRdb's copy carries only in-frame clones and drops some. The sample has roughly 200,000 clones; roughly 86% are singletons. Sequenced: peripheral blood. Receptors were obtained from a man aged 18 to 30 with active or convalescent COVID-19. Both conserved end residues are part of each CDR3. The D gene is left open where the match is weak. Clone size, where shown, is once, few, many, or a class for clones that have expanded.

>TRBJ1-5|NA|TRBV19|NA
CASSIQDSPRPQHF
TGTGCCAGTAGTATTCAGGACTCCCCTCGGCCCCAGCATTTT
>TRBJ2-1|TRBD2|TRBV6-5|NA
CASSHKLTSGGTFF
TGTGCCAGCAGTCATAAACTGACTAGCGGGGGAACGTTCTTC
>TRBJ1-2|TRBD1|TRBV30|NA
CAWRSRDRGYNGYTF
TGTGCCTGGAGGTCCCGGGACAGGGGGTATAATGGCTACACCTTC
>TRBJ2-1|TRBD2|TRBV19|NA
CASSIDLAGGLLNEQFF
TGTGCCAGTAGTATAGATCTAGCGGGAGGGCTTTTGAATGAGCAGTTCTTC
>TRBJ2-3|NA|TRBV7-8|NA
CASSPPTIGGTDTQYF
TGTGCCAGCAGCCCGCCTACTATCGGGGGCACAGATACGCAGTATTTT
>TRBJ1-3|NA|TRBV3-1/TRBV3-2|NA
CASSQGSGSGNTIYF
TGTGCCAGCAGCCAAGGGTCAGGGTCGGGAAACACCATATATTTT
>TRBJ1-5|TRBD1|TRBV3-1/TRBV3-2|NA
CASSQDLQGNQPQHF
TGTGCCAGCAGCCAAGATCTACAGGGGAATCAGCCCCAGCATTTT
>TRBJ2-3|NA|TRBV7-6|NA
CASSPQGSGTDTQYF
TGTGCCAGCAGCCCACAGGGTTCGGGCACAGATACGCAGTATTTT
>TRBJ1-1|NA|TRBV7-8|NA
CASSPYGGEAFF
TGTGCCAGCAGCCCTTATGGGGGCGAAGCTTTCTTT
>TRBJ1-2|TRBD1|TRBV6-5|NA
CASSYAGTGEGYTF
TGTGCCAGCAGTTACGCCGGGACAGGGGAGGGCTACACCTTC
>TRBJ1-1|TRBD1|TRBV2|NA
CASSQPGTGATEAFF
TGTGCCAGCAGTCAACCCGGGACAGGGGCGACTGAAGCTTTCTTT
>TRBJ2-7|TRBD1|TRBV4-1|NA
CASSQGTGGTYEQYF
TGCGCCAGCAGCCAAGGGACAGGGGGTACCTACGAGCAGTACTTC
>TRBJ1-6|TRBD1|TRBV9|NA
CASSPWDSKNSPLHF
TGTGCCAGCAGCCCTTGGGACAGTAAGAATTCACCCCTCCACTTT
>TRBJ1-6|TRBD1|TRBV10-3|NA
CAISEWDRNNSPLHF
TGTGCCATCAGTGAGTGGGACAGAAATAATTCACCCCTCCACTTT
>TRBJ1-1|NA|TRBV18|NA
CASSPIGVYTEAFF
TGTGCCAGCTCACCAATAGGGGTATACACTGAAGCTTTCTTT
>TRBJ1-3|TRBD1|TRBV7-9|once
CASSFMGQSSGNTIYF
TGTGCCAGCAGCTTTATGGGACAGAGCTCTGGAAACACCATATATTTT
>TRBJ1-1|TRBD1|TRBV7-9|NA
CASSPEGAPNTEAFF
TGTGCCAGCAGCCCAGAGGGGGCCCCGAACACTGAAGCTTTCTTT
>TRBJ1-3|NA|TRBV19|NA
CASSVQTGGGNTIYF
TGTGCCAGTAGTGTCCAGACAGGCGGAGGAAACACCATATATTTT
>TRBJ1-3|NA|TRBV7-2|NA
CASRKTGFGNTIYF
TGTGCCAGCAGGAAAACAGGTTTTGGAAACACCATATATTTT
>TRBJ1-1|TRBD1|TRBV7-8|NA
CASSWTGMRTEAFF
TGTGCCAGCAGCTGGACAGGGATGAGGACTGAAGCTTTCTTT
>TRBJ1-2|NA|TRBV19|NA
CASSPSVGQIYGYTF
TGTGCCAGTAGTCCTTCGGTTGGGCAGATTTATGGCTACACCTTC
>TRBJ1-6|NA|TRBV2|NA
CASSESGDSPLHF
TGTGCCAGCAGTGAATCGGGGGATTCACCCCTCCACTTT
>TRBJ2-7|NA|TRBV4-1|NA
CASSPRVGREQYF
TGCGCCAGCAGCCCCCGGGTCGGGAGAGAGCAGTACTTC
>TRBJ1-2|TRBD1|TRBV5-8|NA
CASSFAGTGGYIGYTF
TGTGCCAGCAGCTTTGCCGGGACAGGGGGCTATATTGGCTACACCTTC
>TRBJ2-5|TRBD1|TRBV5-6|once
CASSSTGHQETQYF
TGTGCCAGCAGCTCGACAGGGCACCAAGAGACCCAGTACTTC
>TRBJ2-2|NA|TRBV5-4|NA
CASSLDLNIGELFF
TGTGCCAGCAGCTTGGATTTAAATATCGGGGAGCTGTTTTTT
>TRBJ2-2|TRBD2|TRBV7-3|once
CASSSPTGEGYTGELFF
TGTGCCAGCAGCTCCCCCACGGGGGAGGGATACACCGGGGAGCTGTTTTTT
>TRBJ1-5|NA|TRBV15|NA
CATSRDQNQPQHF
TGTGCCACCAGCAGAGATCAGAATCAGCCCCAGCATTTT
>TRBJ1-2|NA|TRBV2|NA
CASSGRDGYTF
TGTGCCAGCAGTGGAAGAGATGGCTACACCTTC
>TRBJ2-1|NA|TRBV7-3|NA
CASSLEADSSYNEQFF
TGTGCCAGCAGCCTCGAAGCGGACAGCTCCTACAATGAGCAGTTCTTC
>TRBJ2-2|NA|TRBV2|NA
CASSSDRPSNTGELFF
TGTGCCAGCAGCTCCGACAGACCGTCGAACACCGGGGAGCTGTTTTTT
>TRBJ1-1|NA|TRBV27|NA
CASSFMGGTEAFF
TGTGCCAGCAGTTTCATGGGGGGAACTGAAGCTTTCTTT
>TRBJ2-1|TRBD2|TRBV30|NA
CAWRKSGGGNEQFF
TGTGCCTGGAGAAAGAGCGGGGGAGGCAATGAGCAGTTCTTC
>TRBJ2-7|NA|TRBV5-4|NA
CASSLEQRSEQYF
TGTGCCAGCAGCTTGGAACAGCGGAGCGAGCAGTACTTC
>TRBJ2-1|TRBD2|TRBV5-1|NA
CASSFAGGPYNEQFF
TGCGCCAGCAGCTTTGCGGGGGGGCCCTACAATGAGCAGTTCTTC
>TRBJ1-2|TRBD1|TRBV6-1|NA
CASSERQGWDYGYTF
TGTGCCAGCAGTGAGAGACAGGGCTGGGACTATGGCTACACCTTC
>TRBJ2-7|TRBD2|TRBV29-1|NA
CSVAGSGRFWEQYF
TGCAGCGTCGCGGGTAGCGGGAGGTTTTGGGAGCAGTACTTC
>TRBJ2-7|NA|TRBV11-2|once
CASSLVGTQASEQYF
TGTGCCAGCAGCTTAGTGGGCACCCAAGCATCCGAGCAGTACTTC
>TRBJ2-1|NA|TRBV6-5|few
CASQGYYNEQFF
TGTGCCAGCCAGGGGTACTACAATGAGCAGTTCTTC
>TRBJ1-1|NA|TRBV19|NA
CASTSRGHLNTEAFF
TGTGCCAGTACTTCACGGGGACATTTGAACACTGAAGCTTTCTTT
>TRBJ2-7|NA|TRBV6-2/TRBV6-3|NA
CASSYPGTRYEQYF
TGTGCCAGCAGTTACCCGGGGACAAGATACGAGCAGTACTTC